The rows below give T cell receptor beta chains drawn from one sample of a study of T cell repertoires in cytomegalovirus infection. Each CDR3 protein is one row after TCRdb ran MiXCR on the reads. Counted here are around 550,000 distinct CDR3 sequences, around 27% occurring once; the ten biggest clones make up 13%. The sequencing input was PBMCs. The receptors stem from a human donor in good health (CMV status not recorded). Some clones in this sample may be carry-over from other donors' samples. Both conserved end residues are part of each CDR3.

V gene	CDR3 length	J gene	CDR3 protein
TRBV27	11	TRBJ1-2	CASGQNYGYTF
TRBV19	13	TRBJ1-4	CASNGQGGEKLFF
TRBV7-9	14	TRBJ1-1	CASSPLGGPTEAFF
TRBV7-2	18	TRBJ1-5	CASSLGVGAGSFNQPQHF
TRBV4-3	17	TRBJ2-7	CASSQVAVGTSSYEQYF
TRBV7-3	15	TRBJ2-1	CASSLTALPYNEQFF
TRBV5-4	17	TRBJ2-2	CASSHGLAGGITGELFF
TRBV12-3/TRBV12-4	15	TRBJ2-1	CASSLFLAGAGEQFF
TRBV2	15	TRBJ1-1	CASSDGTLGLGEAFF
TRBV7-9	15	TRBJ2-2	CASSSQGPVPGELFF
TRBV20-1	16	TRBJ2-1	CSATGLTSGSYNEQFF
TRBV4-3	16	TRBJ2-2	CASSRMGGGNTGELFF
TRBV6-2/TRBV6-3	16	TRBJ2-7	CASRGWGSASSYEQYF
TRBV7-2	15	TRBJ1-1	CASSVLPGLNTEAFF
TRBV12-3/TRBV12-4	15	TRBJ1-6	CASSKGQTYNSPLHF
TRBV7-2	14	TRBJ1-4	CASSLTAYNEKLFF
TRBV7-9	12	TRBJ2-1	CASSLYANEQFF
TRBV7-2	9	TRBJ1-1	CASTPRAGF
TRBV29-1	12	TRBJ1-1	CSVDTTGATAFF
TRBV11-2	14	TRBJ1-1	CASSWGGGNTEAFF
TRBV28	12	TRBJ2-7	CASSPRRREQYF
TRBV11-2	13	TRBJ1-1	CASSRGTLTEAFF
TRBV11-3	13	TRBJ2-1	CASSLLVSNEQFF
TRBV6-6	14	TRBJ1-5	CASNRPTETQPQHF
TRBV6-2/TRBV6-3	13	TRBJ2-1	CASSYWERDEQFF
TRBV7-8	17	TRBJ2-3	CASSPFRLGSRTDTQYF
TRBV29-1	13	TRBJ1-1	CSVTGTDNTEAFF
TRBV14	14	TRBJ1-1	CASSQISGPAEAFF
TRBV6-2/TRBV6-3	15	TRBJ2-2	CASKKIRGNTGELFF
TRBV20-1	13	TRBJ2-7	CSAGFILASEQYF
TRBV7-9	14	TRBJ1-1	CASSLQGARTEAFF
TRBV28	13	TRBJ1-2	CASSVPAPGGYTF
TRBV4-1	16	TRBJ2-5	CASSQDGRGSQETQYF
TRBV14	13	TRBJ2-2	CASSRQGTGELFF
TRBV6-5	18	TRBJ2-6	CASSKRTVRRSGANVLTF
TRBV20-1	12	TRBJ1-5	CSARDSGQPQHF
TRBV19	15	TRBJ1-5	CASSIETGRNQPQHF
TRBV30	12	TRBJ2-3	CAWSTMTGTQYF
TRBV7-2	17	TRBJ1-1	CASSVFALAAVNTEAFF
TRBV29-1	12	TRBJ1-1	CSPGLVATEAFF
TRBV19	16	TRBJ1-5	CASSIREGSSNQPQHF
TRBV20-1	13	TRBJ2-1	CSVRADFYNEQFF
TRBV7-8	16	TRBJ1-6	CASSLNSRQPNSPLHF
TRBV7-2	15	TRBJ1-5	CASSNHGGSNQPQHF
TRBV5-4	15	TRBJ1-6	CASSAGPSIGSPLHF
TRBV12-3/TRBV12-4	16	TRBJ2-2	CASSLESGGPIGELFF
TRBV7-6	14	TRBJ2-7	CASSLEAVSYEQYF
TRBV6-2/TRBV6-3	15	TRBJ1-5	CASSWDRASSRPQHF
TRBV4-3	15	TRBJ1-2	CASSQEEAVVGGYTF
TRBV18	12	TRBJ1-1	CASSLEGAEAFF
TRBV28	15	TRBJ1-2	CASSSSATGGSGYTF
TRBV6-2/TRBV6-3	13	TRBJ2-2	CASRPQSTGELFF
TRBV19	12	TRBJ1-1	CASSPVPGGAFF
TRBV6-2/TRBV6-3	20	TRBJ2-3	CASSYGFLQAGGRDTDTQYF
TRBV19	20	TRBJ1-5	CASSIGSRGLVSHSNQPQHF
TRBV5-1	13	TRBJ2-2	CASSITVTGELFF
TRBV7-2	13	TRBJ1-6	CASTVRTDSPLHF